This T cell receptor (beta chain) is drawn from a study of cytomegalovirus exposure and HLA in healthy donors (dated by TCRdb to about 2017). Study-wide context: In an earlier analysis of some 610 of the donors, 276 Gb of sequence data and approximately 100 million unique TCR beta sequences from roughly 190 million T cells were reported. The T cell repertoires of under 750 subjects were profiled by immunosequencing and related to cytomegalovirus serostatus. Along with the approximately 650-subject first cohort, a separate validation cohort of around 110 different subjects was used. Donor age, sex, ethnicity and CMV serostatus were compiled alongside the repertoire data. An earlier analysis of more than 450 of the donors used high-throughput TCR beta sequencing to judge whether each TCR beta V gene segment behaved as functional or pseudogenic. Several DR-DQ haplotypes were handled as single units for association and clustering because linkage in the cohort was strong. The genetic ancestry cluster associated with self-reported Caucasian donors included 65% to 90% of the 398 genotyped donors. In a later genetic analysis, genome-wide SNP genotypes for about 65% of the roughly 700 donors were used, and that subset was treated as a discovery cohort. Rather than using new phenotypic data, the later analysis identified candidate immune exposures from TCR beta sequences and from how often those sequences occurred across donors. To predict cytomegalovirus infection status, the study brought together high-throughput TCR immunosequencing, statistical association of individual TCRs with disease status, and machine learning. All discovery cohort repertoires had been generated using a single sequencing platform. The number of donors typed differed by locus, with roughly 629-640 for A, B, C, DRB1 and DQB1, more than 500 for DQA1, 600 to 610 for DPA1, and some 450 for DPB1. The study was designed to test whether signatures of past pathogen exposure could be identified by cataloging public T cell receptors. A later analysis re-examined previously published TCR beta repertoires from roughly 720 donors and added high-resolution HLA genotyping to investigate patterns of TCR occurrence. HLA typing covered class I and class II loci at four-digit resolution. About 280 gigabases of sequencing data and 75 million to 85 million unique TCR sequences made up an early release that covered 640 HLA-typed donors. Among 350 to 400 genotyped donors of the cohort, an average of approximately 240,000 unique TCR beta nucleotide sequences were sequenced per donor, roughly a sixth of them non-productive.

Libraries were made using the immunoSEQ multiplex PCR assay. The multiplex PCR relied on a mix of 60 forward primers for TCR Vbeta segments and 13 reverse primers for TCR Jbeta segments. The CDR3 region of rearranged TCR beta genes was amplified from genomic DNA by a multiplex PCR assay. The amplified TCR beta libraries were sequenced on the Illumina HiSeq System as 87-base-pair reads. The published analysis was carried out like this. A later analysis counted approximately 74 million unique TCR beta chains across the 666 repertoires, and 10 million to 11 million of these chains were shared by at least two donors. Raw reads were error-corrected and collapsed into unique sequences by a nearest-neighbor algorithm in which closely related sequences were merged to remove PCR and sequencing errors. To assign V, D and J gene segments, CDR3 sequences were aligned to IMGT reference sequences. For a sequence to be retained, at least a six-nucleotide match to both a V gene segment and a J gene segment was required. Rearrangements were classified as productive when the CDR3 lacked stop codons and remained in frame with V and J, and all other rearrangements were classified as non-productive. CDR3 was defined by IMGT convention, running from the second conserved V-encoded cysteine to the conserved J-encoded phenylalanine. The earlier analysis of fewer than 750 of the donors excluded sequences that lacked an unambiguous match to a single V gene segment. In an earlier analysis of several hundred of the donors, V segments were called functional above 56.7% productive rearrangements and were called segregating when the between-donor standard deviation exceeded 5%. A statistical classification framework was built for diagnosing cytomegalovirus status from the catalog of TCR beta chain sequences. V and J gene assignment, in a later analysis, came from comparing TCR nucleotide sequences with IMGT/GENE-DB human TR gene sequences. A later analysis assigned CDR3 sequences and most-parsimonious VDJ recombination scenarios with the TCRdist pipeline. In a later analysis, each TCR beta chain was defined by its CDR3 amino acid sequence together with its V-gene family, and reads lacking a unique V-gene family were excluded. In a later analysis, approximately 590 highly shared, low-generation-probability nucleotide sequences were removed to address suspected cross-contamination and a sequencing artifact. For each public chain, a later analysis derived a clonal expansion index from normalized ranks of inferred template counts within each repertoire. Generation probabilities in a later analysis came from a VDJ recombination model fitted to out-of-frame rearrangements, and those results were checked against IGoR. In a later analysis, hypergeometric tests were used to score TCR-TCR, TCR-HLA and TCR-CMV co-occurrence, with a repertoire-size bias correction applied to TCR pairs. False discovery rates were estimated in a later analysis by permuting HLA or CMV assignments 20 times. In a later analysis, co-occurring TCRs were grouped using DBSCAN, with TCRdist sequence similarity added in when clustering inside HLA-allele-positive subsets. Co-occurrence clustering excluded repertoires with fewer than 30,000 or more than 120,000 public chains, plus five with anomalous nucleotide sharing. The table was pulled from immuneACCESS by TCRdb, which kept in-frame rearrangements only. Such tables lose some clones; where checked, under half of the loss comes from unresolved V genes, and the rest has no known cause. The V and J calls and clone size come from that table; D and trimming were worked out from the DNA. Within this sample are 150,000 to 200,000 clones, with roughly 79% of them counted one time only. The ten largest clones capture about 1% of the sample.

Results the study describes overall, beyond this receptor: An earlier analysis of some 590 of the donors showed that most TCR beta V segments appeared in productive rearrangements either about 90% or about 30% of the time, which broadly matched IMGT annotations. The presence/absence analyses assumed that sequencing depth was roughly uniform across donors, and that assumption may not be true. Several of the top co-occurrence clusters appeared to be linked to parvovirus B19, influenza, CMV and Epstein-Barr virus, according to a later analysis. According to a later analysis, TCR association rates differed among HLA loci, with DRB1 alleles showing the most associated TCRs and HLA-C alleles showing the fewest. Linkage disequilibrium might explain the correlated functional status among segregating V segments, but an unknown experimental factor could not be excluded. A later genetic analysis associated a missense DCLRE1C variant with V-gene and J-gene trimming of TCR beta chains, and an independent cohort replicated the association. In a later analysis, most CMV-associated TCR beta chains were found to appear HLA-restricted, with HLA associations seemingly driven largely by CMV exposure. At a false discovery rate of 0.05, a later analysis linked about 16,000 TCR beta sequences to specific HLA alleles. In both the original and validation cohorts, the classifier was reported to diagnose cytomegalovirus status with high specificity and sensitivity. A further reported finding was that TCR beta sequences accurately predicted the HLA-A and HLA-B alleles for most subjects in the first cohort. A later genetic analysis reported fewer N-insertions in productive TCRs among donors in an Asian-associated ancestry cluster than the roughly 650-donor mean. A cluster of highly shared sequence variants was judged likely to be a technical artifact of the sequencing pipeline. The authors suggested that the approach could potentially be extended to other disease states and immunological phenotypes. A later analysis found that HLA-associated TCR beta chains were more clonally expanded and had lower generation probabilities than equally common non-associated chains. For the cohort, immune exposure information was limited to CMV serostatus. Most TCR sequences were observed very rarely across donors, whereas some public TCRs were present in many individuals. Strong co-occurrence of HLA alleles, especially DR and DQ, made assigning TCR associations to individual alleles difficult. The earlier analysis of 587 of the donors excluded approximately 15 rarely observed V segments, including chromosome 9 orphons, because counts were too low. This cohort had only TCR beta chains sequenced, and the lack of alpha or paired-chain data limited which features could be detected. The study listed approximately 150 TCR beta chains as associated with cytomegalovirus. Some IMGT-functional V segments, including TRBV6-2 and TRBV6-3, could not be told apart with the 87-base-pair reads, so those segments were excluded. In vitro tests confirmed that a few of the cytomegalovirus-associated TCR beta chains recognize cytomegalovirus antigens. Because some donors lacked HLA typing at each locus, the association tests relied only on the typed subset.

This clone was recorded many times. Its cognate antigen has yet to be identified. No much larger clone is present one base from it, and per-base qualities are unavailable. From the cysteine through the phenylalanine, the CDR3 covers 13 amino acids. CDR3 DNA only is kept here, 39 bases in frame from base 1. According to the germline V gene, CDR1 reads SQVTM and CDR2 reads ANQGSEA. V drops 5 bases and J drops 0 bases, leaving 11 bases in between. The cohort was made up of 500 to 800 healthy bone marrow donors. All cohort members were sampled while nominally healthy, although unrecorded immune exposures were likely present. The donor was CMV seronegative and was included in the group of several hundred seronegative cohort members. Every donor gave a peripheral blood sample, and the peripheral blood mononuclear cells from that sample were used for TCR beta sequencing. The Qiagen DNeasy Blood Extraction Kit was used to extract genomic DNA from the blood cell samples.

The rearrangement joined TRBV29-1 to TRBJ2-7; the best D guess is TRBD1, with 6 bases matching. This receptor was obtained from a woman aged 35 to 49 in good health and CMV-seronegative. The sequencing input was PBMCs. The nucleotide sequence reads as follows: TGCAGCGTTAACAGGGCTAACTCCTACGAGCAGTACTTC. This sequence encodes CSVNRANSYEQYF.